The source of this T cell receptor beta chain is a study of shared clonotypes between healthy human individuals. The germline CDR1 and CDR2 sequences are LNHNV and YYDKDF (reference sequence). The CDR3 extends over 13 amino acids. V lost 1 base and J lost 10, with 11 bases in between. Deep was the level at which the assay was run. Sequencing used immunoSEQ multiplex PCR; TCRdb keeps in-frame clones, though not all of them. The sample yields about 690,000 clones, roughly 91% seen once. The TCR sequence derives from a young man in good health. Some clones in this sample may be carry-over from other donors' samples. The V gene is TRBV15, the J gene TRBJ2-1; D is uncertain. Sequenced: memory CD8+ T cells from PBMCs. This sample's subset: CD45RO+ cells pooled with CCR7-negative TemRA cells. The CDR3: CATSRGRTREQFF. CDR3 coding DNA: TGTGCCACCAGCAGAGGCCGCACCCGCGAGCAGTTCTTC.